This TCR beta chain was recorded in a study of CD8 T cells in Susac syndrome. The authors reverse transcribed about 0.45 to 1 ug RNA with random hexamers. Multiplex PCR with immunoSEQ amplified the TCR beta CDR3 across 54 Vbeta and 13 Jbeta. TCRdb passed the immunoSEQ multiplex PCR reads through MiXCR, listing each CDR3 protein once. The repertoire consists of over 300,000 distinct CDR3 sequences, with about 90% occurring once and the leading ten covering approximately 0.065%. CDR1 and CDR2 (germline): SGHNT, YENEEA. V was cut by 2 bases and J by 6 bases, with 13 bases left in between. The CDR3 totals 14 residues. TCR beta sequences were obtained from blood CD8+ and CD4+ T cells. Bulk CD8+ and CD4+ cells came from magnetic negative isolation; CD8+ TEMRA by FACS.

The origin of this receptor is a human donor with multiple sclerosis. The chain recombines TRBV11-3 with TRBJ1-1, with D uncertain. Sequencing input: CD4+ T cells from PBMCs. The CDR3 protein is CASSLNPMAPEAFF. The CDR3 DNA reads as TGTGCCAGCAGCTTAAACCCCATGGCCCCTGAAGCTTTCTTT.